Described below is a single T cell receptor (beta chain) sequence and its context. This clone was seen only once. Its cognate antigen has yet to be identified. No much larger clonotype is one base removed from it; base qualities were not supplied. Other DNA sequences in this specimen translate into the identical CDR3. The sample comes from a study of T cell responses to AZD1222 COVID-19 vaccine (TCRdb year 2021). Regarding the study in general: AZD1222 recipients with second doses at about 4 weeks or about 12 weeks were pooled, because spike-specific TCR depth and breadth did not differ between schedules. Trial participants were enrolled into age subgroups of 18-55, 56-69 and 70-plus years, which contained approximately 150, 30 and 60 TCR-sequenced participants, respectively. A total of 230 to 250 trial participants underwent TCR sequencing, of whom roughly 210 received two doses of AZD1222 and about 25 received two doses of the MenACWY control vaccine.

The CDR3 regions of human TCRbeta chains were analyzed by immunosequencing. Under the source paper's analysis protocol: TCRs in the repertoires were compared against a reference library of SARS-CoV-2-specific TCRs that had been generated with the MIRA antigen-specificity platform. Breadth was defined as the fraction of unique TCRs that were SARS-CoV-2-associated, and depth was defined as the fraction of total T cells that were SARS-CoV-2-associated. Each spike-specific TCR was assigned to its reactive spike region and to a CD4 or CD8 class using the MIRA data. Log10-transformed breadth and depth values were compared by one-way ANOVA with Sidak's multiple comparisons tests. Sourced from immuneACCESS, this table was stored by TCRdb with only in-frame sequences that have V and J called. A share of the clones is absent; for the studies checked, an unresolved V gene accounts for under half, and the remainder has no known explanation. V and J calls and clone size are those listed in that table; D and trimming were worked out from the DNA. Within this sample are fewer than 150,000 clones, with roughly 87% of them counted one time only. The ten most abundant clones make up approximately 9.3% of the sample.

The research as a whole found: Conclusions about previously exposed vaccinees are limited because only a handful of AZD1222 recipients were SARS-CoV-2 seropositive at baseline. Reportedly, almost half of the unique spike-specific TCRs recognized epitopes lying outside the regions that are mutated in the B.1.351 and B.1.1.7 variants. Because no samples from the day 14 peak response were available, repertoires could be characterized only after the peak T cell response. In the small 56-69-year group, the increase in depth fell short of significance, most likely because of low power. The whole spike protein was spanned by vaccine-associated CD4 TCRs, and dominant responses were seen in regions 160-218 and 743-854. A significant rise in spike-specific TCR breadth and depth was observed after two AZD1222 doses relative to day 0 and relative to MenACWY recipients. Participants were mostly white British, with more females than males. The authors suggested clonal diversity may have been underestimated.

Sample time point, as interpreted from the label and publication: baseline before first vaccination. Vaccinee samples were obtained from the UK trials COV001 and COV002, which included a single-blind randomized controlled phase 2/3 trial of AZD1222 (ChAdOx1 nCoV-19) in healthy adults. Trial participant PBMC samples were collected at day 0 and day 28 after the second dose for TCRbeta chain sequencing. The CDR3 spans 13 residues, from the cysteine through the phenylalanine. Of the read, only the CDR3 DNA is kept; its 39 bases are in frame from base 1. Between the V and J ends, shortened by 3 bases and 0 bases respectively, the junction contains 5 bases. The germline V gene encodes CDR1 MDHEN and CDR2 SYDVKM.

This sequence originates from an adult in good health. The chain is assembled from TRBV28 and TRBJ2-5, with the D segment identity uncertain. The sample here was peripheral blood, taken on day 0 of AZD1222 vaccination. CDR3 protein: CASSLLYQETQYF. The nucleotide sequence reads as follows: TGTGCCAGCAGTTTGCTCTACCAAGAGACCCAGTACTTC.